This TCR beta chain comes out of a study of cytomegalovirus exposure and HLA in healthy donors (dated by TCRdb to about 2017). With regard to the full study: An earlier analysis of 550 to 700 of the donors reported approximately 290 Gb of sequence data and approximately 110 million unique TCR beta sequences from 150 million to 200 million T cells. Of the approximately 370 genotyped donors, 80% to 90% were placed in the genetic ancestry cluster associated with self-reported Caucasian donors. Every repertoire in the discovery cohort had been generated on one and the same sequencing platform. An early release that covered several hundred HLA-typed donors contained approximately 300 gigabases of sequencing data and 65 million to 100 million unique TCR sequences. Typing coverage varied by locus: about 629-640 donors for A, B, C, DRB1 and DQB1; more than 500 for DQA1; approximately 570 for DPA1; approximately 470 for DPB1. In an earlier analysis of about 590 of the donors, high-throughput TCR beta sequencing was used to judge whether each TCR beta V gene segment behaved as functional or pseudogenic. Alongside the repertoire data, information on donor age, sex, ethnicity and CMV serostatus was compiled. To predict cytomegalovirus infection status, the study brought together high-throughput TCR immunosequencing, statistical association of individual TCRs with disease status, and machine learning. Using immunosequencing, the study profiled T cell repertoires from 500 to 800 subjects and related those repertoires to cytomegalovirus serostatus. A later analysis re-analyzed previously published TCR beta repertoires from about 600 donors and added high-resolution HLA genotyping to study TCR occurrence patterns. The study was designed to test whether signatures of past pathogen exposure could be identified by cataloging public T cell receptors. Besides the first cohort of around 670 subjects, a separate validation cohort made up of over 95 different subjects was used. Both class I and class II loci were covered by HLA typing, at four-digit resolution. Rather than using new phenotypic data, the later analysis identified candidate immune exposures from TCR beta sequences and from how often those sequences occurred across donors. On average, roughly 240,000 unique TCR beta nucleotide sequences were sequenced per donor among some 420 genotyped donors of the cohort, with roughly 18% of those sequences being non-productive. Genome-wide SNP genotypes for about 65% of the roughly 700 donors were used in a later genetic analysis, which treated that subset as a discovery cohort. Because of strong linkage in the cohort, four to six DR-DQ haplotypes were treated as single units for association and clustering.

The investigation overall reported the following: In a later analysis, most CMV-associated TCR beta chains were found to appear HLA-restricted, with HLA associations seemingly driven largely by CMV exposure. Only TCR beta chains were sequenced in this cohort, and the absence of alpha or paired-chain data limited detectable features. Because some donors lacked HLA typing at each locus, the association tests relied only on the typed subset. The study listed approximately 150 TCR beta chains as associated with cytomegalovirus. For the cohort, immune exposure information was limited to CMV serostatus. Cytomegalovirus status was reported to be diagnosed by the classifier with high specificity and sensitivity in both the original and validation cohorts. When HLA alleles, especially DR and DQ, strongly co-occurred, attributing TCR associations to individual alleles was difficult. It was suggested by the authors that the approach could potentially be generalized to other disease states and immunological phenotypes. In vitro tests confirmed that a few of the cytomegalovirus-associated TCR beta chains recognize cytomegalovirus antigens. In a later analysis, the rate of TCR association differed among HLA loci, with DRB1 alleles having the most associated TCRs and HLA-C alleles having the fewest. Most TCR sequences were seen in very few donors, while some public TCRs were found in many individuals. In a later genetic analysis, fewer N-insertions in productive TCRs were reported among donors in an Asian-associated ancestry cluster than the roughly 700-donor mean. A cluster of highly shared sequence variants was judged likely to be a technical artifact of the sequencing pipeline. A further reported finding was that TCR beta sequences accurately predicted the HLA-A and HLA-B alleles for most subjects in the first cohort. In a later analysis, HLA-associated TCR beta chains showed more clonal expansion and lower generation probabilities than non-associated chains that were equally common. Linkage disequilibrium might explain the correlated functional status among segregating V segments, but an unknown experimental factor could not be excluded. Specific HLA alleles were associated with over 15,000 TCR beta sequences at a false discovery rate of 0.05 in a later analysis. Because counts were too low, approximately 18 rarely observed V segments, including chromosome 9 orphons, were excluded from the earlier analysis of 500 to 700 of the donors. An earlier analysis of several hundred of the donors showed that most TCR beta V segments appeared in productive rearrangements either about 90% or about 30% of the time, which broadly matched IMGT annotations. An association between a missense DCLRE1C variant and V-gene and J-gene trimming of TCR beta chains was found in a later genetic analysis and replicated in an independent cohort. Presence/absence analyses assumed roughly uniform sequencing depth across donors, an assumption that may not hold. In a later analysis, several top co-occurrence clusters were reported to appear linked to parvovirus B19, influenza, CMV and Epstein-Barr virus.

Library construction relied on the immunoSEQ multiplex PCR assay. For the multiplex PCR, a mixture combining 60 forward primers for TCR Vbeta segments and 13 reverse primers for TCR Jbeta segments was used. A multiplex PCR assay on genomic DNA amplified the CDR3 region of rearranged TCR beta genes. On the Illumina HiSeq System, the amplified TCR beta libraries were sequenced as 87-base-pair reads. On the authors' methods: Across the roughly 670 repertoires, a later analysis counted 80 million or so unique TCR beta chains, around 11 million of which were shared by at least two donors. To remove PCR and sequencing errors, raw reads were error-corrected and collapsed into unique sequences using a nearest-neighbor algorithm that merged closely related sequences. Alignment of CDR3 sequences to IMGT reference sequences was used to assign V, D and J gene segments. Each retained sequence needed at least a six-nucleotide match to both a V gene segment and a J gene segment. A rearrangement counted as productive if the CDR3 had no stop codons and remained in frame with V and J, and every other rearrangement counted as non-productive. CDR3 was defined by IMGT convention, running from the second conserved V-encoded cysteine to the conserved J-encoded phenylalanine. The earlier analysis of about 530 of the donors excluded any sequence lacking an unambiguous match to a single V gene segment. An earlier analysis of roughly 590 of the donors called V segments functional above 56.7% productive rearrangements and segregating when the between-donor standard deviation exceeded 5%. To diagnose cytomegalovirus status from the catalog of TCR beta chain sequences, a statistical classification framework was built. V and J gene assignment, in a later analysis, came from comparing TCR nucleotide sequences with IMGT/GENE-DB human TR gene sequences. The TCRdist pipeline was used in a later analysis to assign CDR3 sequences and most-parsimonious VDJ recombination scenarios. In a later analysis, every TCR beta chain was defined by the combination of its CDR3 amino acid sequence and its V-gene family, and reads without a unique V-gene family were dropped. As a way to deal with suspected cross-contamination and a sequencing artifact, a later analysis dropped 450 to 600 nucleotide sequences that were highly shared and had low generation probability. In a later analysis, a clonal expansion index was calculated for each public chain from normalized within-repertoire ranks of inferred template counts. In a later analysis, generation probabilities were computed using a VDJ recombination model fitted to out-of-frame rearrangements, and the results were checked against IGoR. In a later analysis, TCR-TCR, TCR-HLA and TCR-CMV co-occurrence was scored with hypergeometric tests, and a repertoire-size bias correction was applied to TCR pairs. To estimate false discovery rates, a later analysis permuted the HLA or CMV assignments 20 times. In a later analysis, co-occurring TCRs were grouped using DBSCAN, and TCRdist sequence similarity was added for clustering within HLA-allele-positive subsets. Co-occurrence clustering excluded repertoires with fewer than 30,000 or more than 120,000 public chains, plus five with anomalous nucleotide sharing. TCRdb took over this immuneACCESS table, retaining in-frame rearrangements with V and J assigned. Such tables are incomplete; in checked studies, under half of the missing clones stem from an unresolved V gene, and the remainder is unexplained. D and trimming were read from the DNA, whereas the V and J calls and clone size are those reported in that table. Counted in this sample were about 130,000 clones; approximately 80% of them appeared once. Together, the top ten hold 3% to 4% of the sample.

About this clone itself: The antigen it binds to is not known. Qualities for individual bases were not recorded, and no much larger clone is one base off.

The cohort was made up of hundreds of healthy bone marrow donors. At the time of sampling, all cohort members were nominally healthy, though unrecorded immune exposures were likely present. The donor was CMV seronegative and belonged to the group of under 400 seronegative cohort members. A peripheral blood sample was collected from each donor, and TCR beta sequencing was performed on peripheral blood mononuclear cells. Genomic DNA extraction from the blood cell samples was performed with the Qiagen DNeasy Blood Extraction Kit. The sequence was collected from a middle-aged woman in good health and CMV-seronegative. Sequencing was performed on PBMCs.

For the CDR3, the sequence is CAISEKDDRATGELFF. In nucleotides, the sequence is TGTGCCATCAGTGAGAAGGATGACAGAGCCACCGGGGAGCTGTTTTTT. The chain was built from TRBV10-3 and TRBJ2-2; the D gene is possibly TRBD1, with 5 bases matching. The germline V gene provides CDR1 ENHRY and CDR2 SYGVKD. The V and J ends are trimmed by 2 bases and 4 bases, leaving 14 bases between them. Counted from cysteine to phenylalanine, this CDR3 has 16 amino acids. The retained sequence is limited to the CDR3, 48 bases, with the frame set at the first base.